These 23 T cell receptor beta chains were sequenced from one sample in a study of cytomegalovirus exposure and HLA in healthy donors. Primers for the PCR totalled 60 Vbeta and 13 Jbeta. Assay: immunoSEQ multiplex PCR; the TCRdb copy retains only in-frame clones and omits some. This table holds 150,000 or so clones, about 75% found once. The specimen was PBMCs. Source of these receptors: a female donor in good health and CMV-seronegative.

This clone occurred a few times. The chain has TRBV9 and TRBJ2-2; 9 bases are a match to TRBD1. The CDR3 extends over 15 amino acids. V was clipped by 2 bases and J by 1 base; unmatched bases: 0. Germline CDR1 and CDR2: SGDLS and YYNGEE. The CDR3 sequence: CASSVTGGNTGELFF. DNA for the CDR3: TGTGCCAGCAGCGTGACAGGGGGGAACACCGGGGAGCTGTTTTTT.

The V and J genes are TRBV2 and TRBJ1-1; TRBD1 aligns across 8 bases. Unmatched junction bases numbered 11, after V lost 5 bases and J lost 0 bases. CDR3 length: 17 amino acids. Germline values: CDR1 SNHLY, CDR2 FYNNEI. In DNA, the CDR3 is TGTGCCAGCAGTCACGGACAGGGAAGGTCGGTGAACACTGAAGCTTTCTTT. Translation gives CASSHGQGRSVNTEAFF.

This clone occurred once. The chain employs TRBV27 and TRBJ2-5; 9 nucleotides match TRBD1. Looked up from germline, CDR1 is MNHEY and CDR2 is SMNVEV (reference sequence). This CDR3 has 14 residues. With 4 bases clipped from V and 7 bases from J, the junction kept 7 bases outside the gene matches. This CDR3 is CASSSGTGSGTQYF. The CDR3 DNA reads TGTGCCAGCAGTTCGGGGACAGGGAGTGGGACCCAGTACTTC.

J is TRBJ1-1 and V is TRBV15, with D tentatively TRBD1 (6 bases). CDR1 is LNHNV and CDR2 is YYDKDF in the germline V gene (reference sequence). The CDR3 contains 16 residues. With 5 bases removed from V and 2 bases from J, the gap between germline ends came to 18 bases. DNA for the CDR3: TGTGCCACCAGCGGCCCCCCGGGACACCTAAACACTGAAGCTTTCTTT. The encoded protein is CATSGPPGHLNTEAFF. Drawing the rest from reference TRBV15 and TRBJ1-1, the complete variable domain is DAMVIQNPRYQVTQFGKPVTLSCSQTLNHNVMYWYQQKSSQAPKLLFHYYDKDFNNEADTPDNFQSRRPNTSFCFLDIRSPGLGDTAMYLCATSGPPGHLNTEAFFGQGTRLTVV.

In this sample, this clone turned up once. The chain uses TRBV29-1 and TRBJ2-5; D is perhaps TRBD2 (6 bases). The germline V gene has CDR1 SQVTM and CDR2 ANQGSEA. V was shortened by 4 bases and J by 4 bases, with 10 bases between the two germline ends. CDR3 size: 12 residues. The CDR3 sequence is CSVVEGRETQYF. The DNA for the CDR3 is TGCAGCGTTGTGGAGGGACGAGAGACCCAGTACTTC.

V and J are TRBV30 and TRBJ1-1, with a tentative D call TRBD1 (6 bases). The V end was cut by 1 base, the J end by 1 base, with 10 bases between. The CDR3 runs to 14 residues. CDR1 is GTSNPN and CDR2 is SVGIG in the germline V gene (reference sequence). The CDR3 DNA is TGTGCCTGGAGTGCCGGGACAAAGAACACTGAAGCTTTCTTT. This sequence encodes CAWSAGTKNTEAFF.

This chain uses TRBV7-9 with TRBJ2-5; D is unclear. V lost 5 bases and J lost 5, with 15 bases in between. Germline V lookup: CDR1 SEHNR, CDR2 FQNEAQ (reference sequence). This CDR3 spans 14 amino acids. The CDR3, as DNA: TGTGCCAGCAGCGTGTTGCAGGCTACGGAGACCCAGTACTTC. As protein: CASSVLQATETQYF.

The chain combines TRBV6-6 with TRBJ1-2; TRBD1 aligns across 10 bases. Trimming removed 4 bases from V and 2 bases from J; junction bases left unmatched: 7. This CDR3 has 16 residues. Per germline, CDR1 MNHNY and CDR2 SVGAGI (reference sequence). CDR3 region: CASSSGKGQGNYGYTF. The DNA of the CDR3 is TGTGCCAGCAGTTCCGGGAAGGGACAGGGGAACTATGGCTACACCTTC.

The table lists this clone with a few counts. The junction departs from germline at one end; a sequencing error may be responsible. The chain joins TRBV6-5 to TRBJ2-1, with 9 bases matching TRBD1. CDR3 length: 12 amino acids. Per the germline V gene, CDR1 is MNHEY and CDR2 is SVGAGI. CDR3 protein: CASSYAGQGTLF. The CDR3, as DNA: TGTGCCAGCAGTTATGCGGGACAGGGTACGCTCTTC.

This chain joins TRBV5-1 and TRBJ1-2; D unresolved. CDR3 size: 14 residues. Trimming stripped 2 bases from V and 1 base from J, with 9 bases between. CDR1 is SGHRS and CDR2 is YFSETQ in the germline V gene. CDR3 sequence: CASSFLSFNYGYTF. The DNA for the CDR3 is TGCGCCAGCAGCTTCCTGTCCTTTAACTATGGCTACACCTTC.

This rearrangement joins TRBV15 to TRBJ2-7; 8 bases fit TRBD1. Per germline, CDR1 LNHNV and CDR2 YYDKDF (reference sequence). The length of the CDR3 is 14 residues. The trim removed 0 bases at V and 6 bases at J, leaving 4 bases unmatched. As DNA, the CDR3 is TGTGCCACCAGCAGAGACGGACAGGGAGGCGAGCAGTACTTC. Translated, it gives CATSRDGQGGEQYF.

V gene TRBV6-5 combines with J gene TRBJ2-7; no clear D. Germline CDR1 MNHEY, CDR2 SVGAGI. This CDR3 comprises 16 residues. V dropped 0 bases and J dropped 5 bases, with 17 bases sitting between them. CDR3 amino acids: CASSYSRPRTNNEQYF. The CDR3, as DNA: TGTGCCAGCAGTTACTCTCGCCCTCGTACCAACAACGAGCAGTACTTC.

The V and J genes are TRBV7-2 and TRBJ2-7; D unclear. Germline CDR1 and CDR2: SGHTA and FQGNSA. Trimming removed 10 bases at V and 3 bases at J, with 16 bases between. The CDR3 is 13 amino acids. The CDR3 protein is CATTLSPNYEQYF. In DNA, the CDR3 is TGTGCCACCACTCTTTCCCCGAACTACGAGCAGTACTTC.

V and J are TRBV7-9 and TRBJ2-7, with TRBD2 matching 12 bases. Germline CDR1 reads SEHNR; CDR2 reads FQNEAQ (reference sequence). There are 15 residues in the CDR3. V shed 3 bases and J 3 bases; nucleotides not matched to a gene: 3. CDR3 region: CASSFRLAGVYEQYF. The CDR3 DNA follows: TGTGCCAGCAGCTTCCGACTAGCGGGAGTCTACGAGCAGTACTTC.

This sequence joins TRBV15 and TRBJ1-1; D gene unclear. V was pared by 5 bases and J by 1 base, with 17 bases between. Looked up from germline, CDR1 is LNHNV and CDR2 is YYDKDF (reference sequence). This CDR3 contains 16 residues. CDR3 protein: CATSPQAWRRNTEAFF. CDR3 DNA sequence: TGTGCCACCAGCCCGCAGGCGTGGCGCAGGAACACTGAAGCTTTCTTT.

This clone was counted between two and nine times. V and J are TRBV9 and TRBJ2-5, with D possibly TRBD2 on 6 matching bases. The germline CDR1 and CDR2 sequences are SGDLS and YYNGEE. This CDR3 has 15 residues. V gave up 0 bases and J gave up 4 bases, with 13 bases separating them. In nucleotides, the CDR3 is TGTGCCAGCAGCGTAGACCGGGGGAACGGAGAGACCCAGTACTTC. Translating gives CASSVDRGNGETQYF. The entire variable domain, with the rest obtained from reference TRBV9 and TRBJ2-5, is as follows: DSGVTQTPKHLITATGQRVTLRCSPRSGDLSVYWYQQSLDQGLQFLIQYYNGEERAKGNILERFSAQQFPDLHSELNLSSLELGDSALYFCASSVDRGNGETQYFGPGTRLLVL.

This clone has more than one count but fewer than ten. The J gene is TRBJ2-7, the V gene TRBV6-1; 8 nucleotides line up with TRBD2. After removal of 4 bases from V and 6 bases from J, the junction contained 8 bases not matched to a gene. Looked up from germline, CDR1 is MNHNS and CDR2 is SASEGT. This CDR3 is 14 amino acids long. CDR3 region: CASSAPAGALEQYF. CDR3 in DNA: TGTGCCAGCAGTGCTCCAGCGGGAGCCCTCGAGCAGTACTTC.

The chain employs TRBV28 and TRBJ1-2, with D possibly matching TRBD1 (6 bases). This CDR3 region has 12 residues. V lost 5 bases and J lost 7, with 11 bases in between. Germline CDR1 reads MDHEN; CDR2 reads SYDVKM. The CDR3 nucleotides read TGTGCCAGCAGTAACAGGGCCCCTGGCTACACCTTC. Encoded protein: CASSNRAPGYTF.

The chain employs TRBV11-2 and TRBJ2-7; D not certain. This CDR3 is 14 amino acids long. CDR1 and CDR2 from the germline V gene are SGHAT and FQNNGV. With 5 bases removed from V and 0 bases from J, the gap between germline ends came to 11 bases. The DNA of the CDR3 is TGTGCCAGCAGCCGCCGTGAGGACTCCTACGAGCAGTACTTC. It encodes CASSRREDSYEQYF.

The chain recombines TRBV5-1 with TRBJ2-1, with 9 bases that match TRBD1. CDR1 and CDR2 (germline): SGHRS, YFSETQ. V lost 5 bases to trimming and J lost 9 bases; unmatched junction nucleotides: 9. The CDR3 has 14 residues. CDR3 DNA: TGCGCCAGCAGAAGGACAGGGGACGAGGGTGAGCAGTTCTTC. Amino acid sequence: CASRRTGDEGEQFF.

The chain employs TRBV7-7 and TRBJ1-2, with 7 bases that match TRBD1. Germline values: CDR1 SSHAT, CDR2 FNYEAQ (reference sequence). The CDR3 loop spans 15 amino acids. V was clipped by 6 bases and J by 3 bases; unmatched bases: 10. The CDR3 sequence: CASSFNRGRDYGYTF. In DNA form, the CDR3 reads TGTGCCAGCAGTTTTAACAGGGGAAGGGACTATGGCTACACCTTC.

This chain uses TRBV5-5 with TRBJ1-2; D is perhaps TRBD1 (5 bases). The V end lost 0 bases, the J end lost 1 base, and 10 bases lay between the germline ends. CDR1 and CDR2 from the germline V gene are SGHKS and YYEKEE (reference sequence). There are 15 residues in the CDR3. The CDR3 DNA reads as TGTGCCAGCAGCTTGGGGGGGGGAATTAACTATGGCTACACCTTC. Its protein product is CASSLGGGINYGYTF.

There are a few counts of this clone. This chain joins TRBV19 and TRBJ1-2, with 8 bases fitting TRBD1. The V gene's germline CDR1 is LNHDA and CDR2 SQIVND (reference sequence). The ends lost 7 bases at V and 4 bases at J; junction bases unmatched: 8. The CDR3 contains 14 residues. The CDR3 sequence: CASTTSGTGYGYTF. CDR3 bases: TGTGCCAGTACCACTTCCGGGACAGGCTATGGCTACACCTTC.